The clone carrying this T cell receptor beta chain was counted many times. The target antigen is unknown. Amplified regions were TCR beta CDR3 sequences from RNA transcripts. Primed by the HTBI set, a first-round RT-PCR was run on the TCR CDR3. A single record per CDR3 protein comes from TCRdb applying MiXCR to the multiplex PCR reads. The table has 300,000 to 350,000 distinct CDR3 sequences, 11% to 15% seen once. These data belong to a study of T cells in Graves' hyperthyroidism and ophthalmopathy. For the study at large: Prior to any treatment, at the point of initial diagnosis, peripheral blood was collected.

Study conclusions and caveats: Most clonotypes that expanded in the thyroid above 0.001 also showed up in blood.

The CDR3 is 14 amino acids. The ends were cut back, 5 bases at V and 6 bases at J, with 17 bases in the middle. Source material: blood. The clonotype was recovered from a woman aged 30 to 39 with Graves' hyperthyroidism. The V and J genes are TRBV12-3 or TRBV12-4 and TRBJ2-7; D not certain. CDR3 nucleotides: TGTGCCAGCAGTAGGAGTATAGGAACGGGCGAGCAGTACTTC. Protein sequence: CASSRSIGTGEQYF.